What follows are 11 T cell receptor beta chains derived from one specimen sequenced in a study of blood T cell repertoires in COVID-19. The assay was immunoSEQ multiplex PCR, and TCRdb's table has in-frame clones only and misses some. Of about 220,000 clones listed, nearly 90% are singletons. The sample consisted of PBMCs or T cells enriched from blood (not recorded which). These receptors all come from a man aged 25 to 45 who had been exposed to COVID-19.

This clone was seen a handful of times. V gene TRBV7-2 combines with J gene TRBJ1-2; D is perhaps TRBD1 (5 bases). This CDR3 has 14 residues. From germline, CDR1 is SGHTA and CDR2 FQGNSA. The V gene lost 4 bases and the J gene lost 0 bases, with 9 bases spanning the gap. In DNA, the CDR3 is TGTGCCAGCAGCTCCGACAGAACTAACTATGGCTACACCTTC. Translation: CASSSDRTNYGYTF. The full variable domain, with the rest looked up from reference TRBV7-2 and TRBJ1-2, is GAGVSQSPSNKVTEKGKDVELRCDPISGHTALYWYRQSLGQGLEFLIYFQGNSAPDKSGLPSDRFSAERTGGSVSTLTIQRTQQEDSAVYLCASSSDRTNYGYTFGSGTRLTVV.

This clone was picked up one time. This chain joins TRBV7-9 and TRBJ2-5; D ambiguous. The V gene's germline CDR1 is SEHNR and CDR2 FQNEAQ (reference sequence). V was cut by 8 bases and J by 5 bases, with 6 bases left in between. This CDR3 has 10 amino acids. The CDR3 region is CASSGETQYF. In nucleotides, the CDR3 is TGTGCCAGCTCCGGGGAGACCCAGTACTTC.

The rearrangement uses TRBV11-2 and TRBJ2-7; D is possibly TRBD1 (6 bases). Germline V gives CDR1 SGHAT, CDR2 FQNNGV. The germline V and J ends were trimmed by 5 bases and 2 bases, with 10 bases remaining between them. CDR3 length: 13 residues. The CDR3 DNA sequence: TGTGCCAGCAGCCAGGACAGAACCTACGAGCAGTACTTC. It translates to CASSQDRTYEQYF.

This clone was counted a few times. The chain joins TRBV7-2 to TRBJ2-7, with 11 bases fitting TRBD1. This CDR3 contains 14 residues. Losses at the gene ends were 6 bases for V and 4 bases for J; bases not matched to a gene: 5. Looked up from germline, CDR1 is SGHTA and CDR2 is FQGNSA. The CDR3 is CASREDRGRYEQYF. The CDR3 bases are TGTGCCAGCAGGGAGGACAGGGGGCGGTACGAGCAGTACTTC.

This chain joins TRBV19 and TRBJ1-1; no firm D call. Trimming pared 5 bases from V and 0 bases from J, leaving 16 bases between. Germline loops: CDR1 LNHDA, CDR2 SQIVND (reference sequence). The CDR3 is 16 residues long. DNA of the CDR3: TGTGCCAGTAGTTTCCGGGGTACAGCTATGAACACTGAAGCTTTCTTT. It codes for CASSFRGTAMNTEAFF.

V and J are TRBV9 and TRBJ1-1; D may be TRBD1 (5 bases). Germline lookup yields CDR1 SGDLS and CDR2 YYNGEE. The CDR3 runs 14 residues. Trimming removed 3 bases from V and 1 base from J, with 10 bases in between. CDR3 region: CASSASGGNTEAFF. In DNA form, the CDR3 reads TGTGCCAGCAGCGCCTCGGGGGGGAACACTGAAGCTTTCTTT.

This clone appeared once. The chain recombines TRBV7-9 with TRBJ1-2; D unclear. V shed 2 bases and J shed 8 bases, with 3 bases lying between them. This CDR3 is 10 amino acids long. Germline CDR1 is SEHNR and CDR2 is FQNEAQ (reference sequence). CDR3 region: CASSLSGYTF. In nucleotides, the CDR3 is TGTGCCAGCAGCTTAAGCGGCTACACCTTC. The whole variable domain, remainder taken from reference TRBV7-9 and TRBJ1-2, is DTGVSQNPRHKITKRGQNVTFRCDPISEHNRLYWYRQTLGQGPEFLTYFQNEAQLEKSRLLSDRFSAERPKGSFSTLEIQRTEQGDSAMYLCASSLSGYTFGSGTRLTVV.

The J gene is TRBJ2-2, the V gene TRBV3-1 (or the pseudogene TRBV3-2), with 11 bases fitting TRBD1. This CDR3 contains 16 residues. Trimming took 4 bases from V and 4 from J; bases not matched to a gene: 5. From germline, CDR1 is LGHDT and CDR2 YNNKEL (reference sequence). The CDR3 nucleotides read TGTGCCAGCAGCCTAGGGACAGGGGGTGCCACCGGGGAGCTGTTTTTT. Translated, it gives CASSLGTGGATGELFF.

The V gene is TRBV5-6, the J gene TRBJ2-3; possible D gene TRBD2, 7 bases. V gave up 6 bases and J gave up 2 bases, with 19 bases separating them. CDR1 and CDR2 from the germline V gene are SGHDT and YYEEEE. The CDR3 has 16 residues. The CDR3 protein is CASTTGGGSDTDTQYF. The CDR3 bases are TGTGCCAGCACTACGGGGGGCGGATCGGACACAGATACGCAGTATTTT.

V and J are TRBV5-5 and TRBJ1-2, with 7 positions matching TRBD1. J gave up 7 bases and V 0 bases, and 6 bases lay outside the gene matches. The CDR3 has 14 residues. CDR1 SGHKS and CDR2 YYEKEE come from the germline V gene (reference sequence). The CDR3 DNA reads TGTGCCAGCAGCTTGGAGACAGGGAAAGGTGGCTACACCTTC. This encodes CASSLETGKGGYTF.

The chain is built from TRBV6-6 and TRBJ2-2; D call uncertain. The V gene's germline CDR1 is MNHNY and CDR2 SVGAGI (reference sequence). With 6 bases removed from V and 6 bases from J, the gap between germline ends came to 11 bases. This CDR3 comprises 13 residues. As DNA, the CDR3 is TGTGCCAGCAGCCTCCTACCCCCCGGGGAGCTGTTTTTT. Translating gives CASSLLPPGELFF.